This is a list of T cell receptor beta chains from one sample in a study of regulatory T cells in long-lasting Graves disease. TCRdb processed the multiplex PCR reads anew with MiXCR; each CDR3 protein has one entry. The sample yields about 430,000 distinct CDR3 sequences, approximately 15% seen once. The data also belong to a second study, concerning T cells in Graves' hyperthyroidism and ophthalmopathy.

The sample was peripheral blood mononuclear cells (PBMCs), taken at new diagnosis, from a patient treated with antithyroid drugs. These receptors all come from a woman in her forties with Graves disease. Both conserved end residues are part of each CDR3. The order of the fields is V gene, clone size, D gene, J gene, CDR3 protein, CDR3 DNA. D genes are given only for firm matches. Size values are once, few and many counts, or a class for expanded clones, and some rows have none.

TRBV7-8	many	TRBD1	TRBJ1-1	CASSPTGSGTEAFF	TGTGCCAGCAGCCCGACAGGGTCGGGCACTGAAGCTTTCTTT
TRBV3-1	NA	TRBD1	TRBJ1-4	CASSQDRGRATNEKLFF	TGTGCCAGCAGCCAAGACAGGGGGCGGGCAACTAATGAAAAACTGTTTTTT
TRBV6-5	NA	NA	TRBJ2-2	CASSSRRNRGPNTGELFF	TGTGCCAGCAGTTCCCGACGTAATAGGGGCCCCAACACCGGGGAGCTGTTTTTT
TRBV7-9	many	NA	TRBJ2-1	CASSLGGLYNEQFF	TGTGCCAGCAGCTTAGGGGGGTTGTACAATGAGCAGTTCTTC
TRBV30	many	TRBD1	TRBJ2-7	CAWETGQGLENEQYF	TGTGCCTGGGAAACGGGACAGGGACTTGAGAACGAGCAGTACTTC
TRBV5-1	many	TRBD2	TRBJ2-7	CASSLFGLAGGSYEQYF	TGCGCCAGCAGCTTGTTTGGACTAGCGGGAGGAAGCTACGAGCAGTACTTC
TRBV7-8	NA	NA	TRBJ2-5	CASTPPGRIKETQYF	TGTGCCAGCACCCCCCCCGGACGGATAAAAGAGACCCAGTACTTC
TRBV10-3	NA	NA	TRBJ1-1	CAISESGANTEAFF	TGTGCCATCAGTGAGTCGGGCGCGAACACTGAAGCTTTCTTT
TRBV7-6	many	NA	TRBJ2-1	CASSLVVSKWDEQFF	TGTGCCAGCAGCTTAGTGGTGTCTAAGTGGGATGAGCAGTTCTTC
TRBV20-1	many	NA	TRBJ2-2	CSARDRQNTGELFF	TGCAGTGCTAGAGATCGGCAGAACACCGGGGAGCTGTTTTTT
TRBV6-2/TRBV6-3	few	TRBD1	TRBJ2-5	CASSYDHRSGQQETQYF	TGTGCCAGCAGTTATGACCACCGATCGGGACAGCAAGAGACCCAGTACTTC
TRBV10-3	NA	TRBD1	TRBJ2-1	CAISASGTAHEQFF	TGTGCCATCAGTGCCTCCGGGACAGCCCATGAGCAGTTCTTC
TRBV2	NA	TRBD1	TRBJ2-7	CASRGNLGTAYFEQHF	TGTGCCAGCAGGGGAAATTTAGGGACAGCCTATTTCGAGCAGCACTTC
TRBV28	few	NA	TRBJ1-2	CASSLGLNYGYTF	TGTGCCAGCAGTTTAGGCCTGAACTATGGCTACACCTTC
TRBV10-3	NA	NA	TRBJ1-1	CAISDYRANTEAFF	TGTGCCATCAGTGACTACAGGGCGAACACTGAAGCTTTCTTT
TRBV6-9	few	NA	TRBJ2-2	CASSYHLPNTGELFF	TGTGCCAGCAGTTACCACTTACCTAACACCGGGGAGCTGTTTTTT
TRBV6-2/TRBV6-3	many	NA	TRBJ1-1	CASSRGMAEAFF	TGTGCCAGCAGCAGGGGCATGGCTGAAGCTTTCTTT
TRBV7-9	few	NA	TRBJ2-4	CASSLVGARTENIQYF	TGTGCCAGCAGCTTAGTGGGCGCGAGGACGGAAAACATTCAGTACTTC
TRBV19	NA	NA	TRBJ2-1	CASSNHRGRTPNYNEQFF	TGTGCCAGTAGTAACCACAGAGGACGGACCCCCAATTACAATGAGCAGTTCTTC
TRBV28	few	TRBD2	TRBJ2-7	CASGPGTSGRTLLTYEQYF	TGTGCCAGCGGTCCAGGGACTAGCGGGAGAACCTTACTTACGTACGAGCAGTACTTC
TRBV20-1	NA	TRBD1	TRBJ2-1	CSARTGTVSYNEQFF	TGCAGTGCTCGTACCGGGACAGTCTCCTACAATGAGCAGTTCTTC
TRBV11-2	many	TRBD2	TRBJ2-3	CASSLRTSGRATDTQYF	TGTGCCAGCAGCCTCCGGACTAGCGGGAGGGCCACAGATACGCAGTATTTT
TRBV13	many	TRBD1	TRBJ2-7	CASSFSTGVSYEQYF	TGTGCCAGCAGCTTTAGCACAGGGGTGTCCTACGAGCAGTACTTC
TRBV5-1	many	NA	TRBJ1-1	CASSLASGPRNAEAFF	TGCGCCAGCAGCTTGGCTTCGGGCCCTAGAAACGCTGAAGCTTTCTTT
TRBV19	NA	TRBD2	TRBJ2-2	CASTSGFTGELFF	TGTGCCAGTACTAGCGGATTCACCGGGGAGCTGTTTTTT
TRBV28	many	NA	TRBJ2-7	CASSLKAAFYEQYF	TGTGCCAGCAGTTTAAAGGCAGCTTTTTACGAGCAGTACTTC
TRBV12-3/TRBV12-4	many	NA	TRBJ2-1	CASSWGQLYNEQFF	TGTGCCAGCAGCTGGGGGCAGTTATACAATGAGCAGTTCTTC
TRBV6-1	many	NA	TRBJ2-5	CASSEAWGSEETQYF	TGTGCCAGCAGTGAAGCGTGGGGGAGCGAAGAGACCCAGTACTTC
TRBV12-3/TRBV12-4	many	TRBD1	TRBJ2-7	CASRPGQAQSYEQYF	TGTGCCAGCAGACCAGGACAGGCGCAATCCTACGAGCAGTACTTC
TRBV28	NA	TRBD2	TRBJ2-7	CASIGSGNSNSYEQYF	TGTGCCAGCATAGGGAGCGGGAATTCCAACTCCTACGAGCAGTACTTC
TRBV20-1	NA	NA	TRBJ1-2	CSAMDWAGYGYTF	TGCAGTGCTATGGACTGGGCAGGGTATGGCTACACCTTC
TRBV20-1	few	TRBD2	TRBJ2-5	CSASYGLADQETQYF	TGCAGTGCTAGCTATGGGCTAGCGGACCAAGAGACCCAGTACTTC
TRBV30	many	NA	TRBJ1-5	CAASRGGHQPQHF	TGTGCCGCGAGCCGGGGGGGCCATCAGCCCCAGCATTTT
TRBV28	many	NA	TRBJ2-1	CASSFYTGTPGNEQFF	TGTGCCAGCAGTTTTTATACTGGGACTCCGGGTAATGAGCAGTTCTTC
TRBV18	many	NA	TRBJ1-1	CASSPLGVEGGTEAFF	TGTGCCAGCTCACCATTGGGTGTGGAAGGGGGCACTGAAGCTTTCTTT
TRBV2	many	TRBD1	TRBJ1-2	CASKGQGILINYGYTF	TGTGCCAGCAAGGGACAGGGGATCTTAATTAACTATGGCTACACCTTC
TRBV11-2	NA	TRBD1	TRBJ2-2	CASSLERQGSYTGELFF	TGTGCCAGCAGCTTAGAAAGACAGGGGTCCTACACCGGGGAGCTGTTTTTT
TRBV20-1	many	TRBD2	TRBJ2-7	CSASRLAEYEQYF	TGCAGTGCTAGCCGACTAGCGGAATACGAGCAGTACTTC
TRBV10-3	many	TRBD1	TRBJ2-7	CAISVGTGGSYEQYF	TGTGCCATCAGTGTTGGGACAGGGGGTTCCTACGAGCAGTACTTC
TRBV6-2/TRBV6-3	NA	NA	TRBJ2-1	CASSWGWNEQFF	TGTGCCAGCAGTTGGGGGTGGAATGAGCAGTTCTTC
TRBV10-2	many	NA	TRBJ1-6	CASSESIGGLLGSPLHF	TGCGCCAGCAGTGAGTCGATAGGCGGATTGTTAGGTTCACCCCTCCACTTT
TRBV2	many	TRBD2	TRBJ2-5	CASSGTSGTTKETQYF	TGTGCCAGCAGTGGGACTAGCGGTACAACTAAAGAGACCCAGTACTTC
TRBV7-8	few	NA	TRBJ2-7	CASSQNNPRYSYEQYF	TGTGCCAGCAGCCAGAACAACCCCCGATACTCCTACGAGCAGTACTTC
TRBV12-3/TRBV12-4	few	TRBD2	TRBJ2-2	CASSPPSGSSTGELFF	TGTGCCAGCAGCCCCCCCAGCGGGAGTTCCACCGGGGAGCTGTTTTTT
TRBV18	many	TRBD2	TRBJ2-1	CASSPPVGTSGKNEQFF	TGTGCCAGCTCACCACCGGTTGGGACTAGCGGGAAAAATGAGCAGTTCTTC
TRBV18	many	TRBD2	TRBJ2-3	CASSPPTGGTTDTQYF	TGTGCCAGCTCACCACCGACGGGAGGGACCACAGATACGCAGTATTTT
TRBV2	many	NA	TRBJ2-1	CASSSWLGNEQFF	TGTGCCAGCAGTTCGTGGTTGGGCAATGAGCAGTTCTTC
TRBV5-1	many	TRBD1	TRBJ1-1	CASSVSSGTVEAFF	TGCGCCAGCAGCGTCTCTTCCGGGACAGTTGAAGCTTTCTTT
TRBV18	few	TRBD1	TRBJ2-1	CASSQPGQGYNEQFF	TGTGCCAGCTCACAACCGGGACAGGGATACAATGAGCAGTTCTTC
TRBV12-3/TRBV12-4	many	NA	TRBJ2-1	CASSSSSSAEQFF	TGTGCCAGCAGTTCCTCTTCTAGCGCTGAGCAGTTCTTC
TRBV12-5	many	TRBD2	TRBJ2-1	CASGFLAGGNFNEQFF	TGTGCTAGTGGTTTCCTAGCGGGAGGGAATTTCAATGAGCAGTTCTTC
TRBV29-1	few	NA	TRBJ2-7	CSVERDTEQYF	TGCAGCGTTGAACGGGACACCGAGCAGTACTTC
TRBV19	many	NA	TRBJ2-1	CASSRSARVEGYEQFF	TGTGCCAGTAGTCGCTCCGCCAGGGTAGAGGGGTATGAGCAGTTCTTC
TRBV14	many	TRBD1	TRBJ2-3	CASSLVDRGTDTQYF	TGTGCCAGCAGCCTGGTGGACAGGGGAACAGATACGCAGTATTTT